One sample yielded the 10 T cell receptor beta chains listed below, sequenced in a study of OX40 agonist ivuxolimab in advanced cancers. The assay was immunoSEQ multiplex PCR, and TCRdb's table has in-frame clones only and misses some. The profile shows about 66,000 clones, roughly 80% of them singletons. The sequenced sample was CD4+ or CD8+ T cells sorted from blood, obtained in a trial of the OX40 agonist ivuxolimab. These receptors were taken from an adult with an advanced solid tumor such as melanoma, head and neck, liver or kidney cancer.

Only one count was recorded for this clone. The chain couples TRBV5-4 to TRBJ2-2, with 7 bases identical to TRBD1. The ends lost 4 bases at V and 6 bases at J; junction bases unmatched: 9. Per the germline V gene, CDR1 is SGHNT and CDR2 is YYREEE (reference sequence). The CDR3 is made up of 15 amino acids. CDR3 region: CASSQPGQFSGELFF. CDR3 bases: TGTGCCAGCAGCCAGCCGGGACAGTTCTCCGGGGAGCTGTTTTTT.

The chain combines TRBV28 with TRBJ1-2; possible D gene TRBD1, 5 bases. The germline V gene has CDR1 MDHEN and CDR2 SYDVKM. The CDR3 has 15 residues. With 5 bases removed from V and 2 bases from J, the gap between germline ends came to 15 bases. The CDR3 coding sequence is TGTGCCAGCAGTCCCCCAGGGAAGAGGAACTATGGCTACACCTTC. Translated, it gives CASSPPGKRNYGYTF.

The chain couples TRBV4-2 to TRBJ2-5, with no clear D. Between the trimmed V and J ends, which lost 0 bases and 5 bases, there was a span of 4 bases. The CDR3 loop spans 12 amino acids. From germline, CDR1 is LGHNA and CDR2 YNFKEQ. In DNA, the CDR3 is TGTGCCAGCAGCCAAGATTTGGAGACCCAGTACTTC. As protein: CASSQDLETQYF.

This clone was seen a few times. The chain recombines TRBV19 with TRBJ1-3; D remains unclear. Per germline, CDR1 LNHDA and CDR2 SQIVND (reference sequence). The CDR3 sequence is 15 residues long. Trimming took 6 bases from V and 4 from J, leaving 16 bases between them. The CDR3 DNA sequence: TGTGCCAGTAGAGCCGGGATCCACTGGGGAAACACCATATATTTT. Residues: CASRAGIHWGNTIYF.

The chain uses TRBV10-3 and TRBJ2-7, with 11 bases aligning to TRBD2. With 3 bases clipped from V and 5 bases from J, the junction kept 9 bases outside the gene matches. The CDR3 totals 16 residues. The germline gives CDR1 ENHRY, CDR2 SYGVKD. The CDR3 coding sequence is TGTGCCATCAGTGACCCGGGACTAGCGGTATCCCACGAGCAGTACTTC. Amino acids: CAISDPGLAVSHEQYF.

The chain combines TRBV7-6 with TRBJ2-3, with TRBD2 matching over 15 bases. CDR1 is SGHVS, CDR2 FNYEAQ, per germline. Unmatched junction bases numbered 2, after V lost 1 base and J lost 6 bases. The CDR3 contains 16 residues. Here the CDR3 DNA reads TGTGCCAGCAGCTTAGGCGGGACTAGCGGGAGGGATACGCAGTATTTT. This codes for CASSLGGTSGRDTQYF.

V gene TRBV18 combines with J gene TRBJ1-5, with TRBD1 identical over 7 bases. Germline loops: CDR1 KGHSH, CDR2 LQKENI. The length of the CDR3 is 15 residues. Trimming took 5 bases from V and 0 from J; bases not matched to a gene: 4. This CDR3 reads CASSTQGDSNQPQHF. DNA for the CDR3: TGTGCCAGCTCAACGCAGGGGGATAGCAATCAGCCCCAGCATTTT.

The V gene is TRBV10-2, the J gene TRBJ2-1; TRBD2 matches 8 bases. This CDR3 is 15 amino acids long. CDR1 WSHSY and CDR2 SAAADI come from the germline V gene. The trim removed 5 bases at V and 7 bases at J, leaving 10 bases unmatched. The CDR3 DNA reads TGCGCCAGCAGTCCAGCGGGAGCGGTGTTAAATGAGCAGTTCTTC. This encodes CASSPAGAVLNEQFF.

This sequence joins TRBV9 and TRBJ1-3, with D perhaps TRBD1 (5 bases). Trimming took 2 bases from V and 4 from J, leaving 19 bases between them. This CDR3 spans 17 amino acids. Germline V gene sequence: CDR1 SGDLS, CDR2 YYNGEE. CDR3 in amino acids: CASSVSPQNRQGNTIYF. The CDR3 DNA follows: TGTGCCAGCAGCGTCTCTCCCCAGAACAGGCAAGGAAACACCATATATTTT.

A few counts support this clone. The chain combines TRBV6-1 with TRBJ1-2, with a tentative D call TRBD1 (5 bases). Germline V gives CDR1 MNHNS, CDR2 SASEGT. The CDR3 has 11 residues. Trimming left V 6 bases short and J 10 bases short, with 12 bases between. Written as DNA, the CDR3 is TGTGCCAGCAGCCAGGGCCAGGTCTACACCTTC. Protein sequence: CASSQGQVYTF.